This T cell receptor beta chain was documented in a study of technical replicates of blood from a handful of donors (dated by TCRdb to 2017 to 2019). The library was made by the immunoSEQ multiplex PCR assay. This is the immuneACCESS table as TCRdb keeps it, with only in-frame sequences that have V and J called. A part of the clones is gone; compared with another copy, unresolved V genes explain less than half, and the rest is unexplained. The sample data list some 100,000 clones, and 96% of these were observed just once. The ten largest clonotypes hold approximately 0.21% of the sample. Comments on this clone: Its recognized antigen is unknown. Base quality data are lacking; no much larger clone is found one base away. The sample holds other DNA sequences that translate to the same CDR3.

The sample taken for sequencing was T cells isolated from PBMCs. The source of this sequence is a human donor in good health.

The CDR3 has the sequence CASSFQGAYNEQFF. At the DNA level, the sequence is TGCGCCAGCAGCTTCCAGGGGGCCTACAATGAGCAGTTCTTC. This sequence uses TRBV5-1 and TRBJ2-1; 7 nucleotides in the junction match TRBD1. Reading the germline V gene gives CDR1 SGHRS and CDR2 YFSETQ. The germline V end is reduced by 2 bases and the J end by 2 bases; junction bases left unmatched: 1. From the cysteine through the phenylalanine, the CDR3 covers 14 amino acids. Left in the record is the CDR3 DNA by itself, 42 bases read in frame from the first base.